The present TCR beta chain was sequenced within a study of control samples from healthy donors and cancer patients. Germline CDR1 reads LNHDA; CDR2 reads SQIVND (reference sequence). Trimming cost V 3 bases and J 1 base, with 6 bases left between them. This CDR3 spans 13 amino acids. Clones were read by immunoSEQ multiplex PCR, and TCRdb kept only the in-frame ones, dropping some. The data contain 190,000 or so clones, approximately 92% of them singletons. The rearrangement joins TRBV19 to TRBJ1-1; D is unclear. Sample: blood. The TCR was taken from a man between 18 and 29 years old in good health. This CDR3 reads CASSMGGNTEAFF. The CDR3 region has the DNA TGTGCCAGTAGTATGGGTGGGAACACTGAAGCTTTCTTT.